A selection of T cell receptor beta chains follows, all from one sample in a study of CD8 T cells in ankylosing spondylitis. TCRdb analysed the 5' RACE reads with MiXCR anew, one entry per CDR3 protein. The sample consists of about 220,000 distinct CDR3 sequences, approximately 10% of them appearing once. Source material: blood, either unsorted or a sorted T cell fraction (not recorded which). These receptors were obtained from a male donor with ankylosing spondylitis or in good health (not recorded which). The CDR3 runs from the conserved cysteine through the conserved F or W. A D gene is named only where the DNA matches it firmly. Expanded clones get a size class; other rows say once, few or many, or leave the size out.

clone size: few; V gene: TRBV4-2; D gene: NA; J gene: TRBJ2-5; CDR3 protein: CASSQGVDPIETQYF; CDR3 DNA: TGTGCCAGCAGCCAAGGGGTGGACCCAATAGAGACCCAGTACTTC
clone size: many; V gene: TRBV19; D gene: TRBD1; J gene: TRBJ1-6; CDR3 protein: CASSPTRGTGNSPLHF; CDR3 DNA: TGTGCCAGTAGCCCGACCCGCGGGACAGGGAATTCACCCCTCCACTTT
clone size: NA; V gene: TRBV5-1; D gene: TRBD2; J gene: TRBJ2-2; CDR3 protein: CASRAGGQTGELFF; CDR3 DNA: TGCGCCAGCCGAGCGGGGGGGCAAACCGGGGAGCTGTTTTTT
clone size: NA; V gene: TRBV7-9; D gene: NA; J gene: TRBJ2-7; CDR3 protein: CASSTQQGSYEQYF; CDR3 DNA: TGTGCCAGCAGTACTCAACAGGGATCCTACGAGCAGTACTTC
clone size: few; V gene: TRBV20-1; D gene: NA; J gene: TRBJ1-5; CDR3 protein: CSARYRLGQPQHF; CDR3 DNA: TGCAGTGCTAGGTACAGGTTGGGTCAGCCCCAGCATTTT
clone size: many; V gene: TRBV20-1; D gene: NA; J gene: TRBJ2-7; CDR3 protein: CSATTPTTKGLEQYF; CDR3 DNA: TGCAGTGCTACCACCCCTACCACCAAAGGGCTCGAGCAGTACTTC
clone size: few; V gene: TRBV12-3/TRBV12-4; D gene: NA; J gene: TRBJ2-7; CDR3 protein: CASSLGRALYEQYF; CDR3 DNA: TGTGCCAGCAGTTTAGGAAGGGCCCTATACGAGCAGTACTTC
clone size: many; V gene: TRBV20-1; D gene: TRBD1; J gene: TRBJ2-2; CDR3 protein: CSAHRGLNTGELFF; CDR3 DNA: TGCAGTGCCCACAGGGGCTTGAACACCGGGGAGCTGTTTTTT
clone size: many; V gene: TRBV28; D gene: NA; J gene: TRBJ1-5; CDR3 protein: CASKTSNQPQHF; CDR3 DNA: TGTGCCAGCAAAACCAGCAATCAGCCCCAGCATTTT
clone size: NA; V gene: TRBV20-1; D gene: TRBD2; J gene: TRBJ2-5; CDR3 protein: CSAARPFRGGQETQYF; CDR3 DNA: TGCAGTGCCGCCCGCCCATTCCGGGGGGGCCAAGAGACCCAGTACTTC
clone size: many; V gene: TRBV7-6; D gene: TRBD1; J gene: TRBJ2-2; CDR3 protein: CASSPLGPGGNTGELFF; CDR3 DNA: TGTGCCAGCAGCCCCTTGGGGCCAGGGGGCAACACCGGGGAGCTGTTTTTT
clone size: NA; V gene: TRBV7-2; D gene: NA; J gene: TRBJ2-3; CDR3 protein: CASRGTTSTDTQYF; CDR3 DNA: TGTGCCAGCAGGGGGACAACGAGCACAGATACGCAGTATTTT
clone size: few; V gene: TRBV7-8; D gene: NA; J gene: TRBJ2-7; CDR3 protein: CASSGTGPYEQYF; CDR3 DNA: TGTGCCAGCAGCGGAACGGGGCCTTACGAGCAGTACTTC
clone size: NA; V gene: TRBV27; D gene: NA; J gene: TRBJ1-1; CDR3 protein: CASSLTWRPVTEAFF; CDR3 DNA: TGTGCCAGCAGTCTAACCTGGAGACCAGTCACTGAAGCTTTCTTT
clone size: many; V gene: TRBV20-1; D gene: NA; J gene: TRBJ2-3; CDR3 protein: CSARDPWGSIDTQYF; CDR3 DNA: TGCAGTGCTAGAGATCCTTGGGGGAGTATAGATACGCAGTATTTT
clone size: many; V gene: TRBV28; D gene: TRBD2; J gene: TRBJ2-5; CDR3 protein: CASSSPAQRDYQETQYF; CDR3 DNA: TGTGCCAGCAGTTCTCCAGCCCAGCGGGATTACCAAGAGACCCAGTACTTC
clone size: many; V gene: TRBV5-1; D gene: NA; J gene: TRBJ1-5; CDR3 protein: CASSLEGDSNQPQHF; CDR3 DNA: TGCGCCAGCAGCTTGGAGGGGGACTCCAATCAGCCCCAGCATTTT
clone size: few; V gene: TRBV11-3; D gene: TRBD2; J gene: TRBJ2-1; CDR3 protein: CASSSPGAGGFDEQFF; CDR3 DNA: TGTGCCAGCAGCTCTCCGGGAGCGGGGGGGTTTGATGAGCAGTTCTTC
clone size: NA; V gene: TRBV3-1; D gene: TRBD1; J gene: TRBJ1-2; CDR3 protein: CASSPEDRGGGYTF; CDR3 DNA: TGTGCCAGCAGCCCGGAGGACAGGGGGGGCGGCTACACCTTC
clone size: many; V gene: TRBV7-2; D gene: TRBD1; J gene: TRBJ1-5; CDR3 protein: CASSSSGQGKHF; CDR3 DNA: TGTGCCAGCAGCTCATCCGGACAGGGAAAGCATTTT
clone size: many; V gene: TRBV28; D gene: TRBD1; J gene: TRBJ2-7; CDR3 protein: CAVKRTGGYEQYF; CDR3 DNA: TGCGCCGTAAAAAGGACAGGGGGCTACGAGCAGTACTTC
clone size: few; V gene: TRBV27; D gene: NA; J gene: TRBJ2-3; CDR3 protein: CASSSDLITDTQYF; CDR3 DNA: TGTGCCAGCAGTTCAGACCTAATCACAGATACGCAGTATTTT
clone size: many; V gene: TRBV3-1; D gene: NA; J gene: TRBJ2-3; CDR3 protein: CASSQESAFGTDTQYF; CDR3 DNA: TGTGCCAGCAGCCAAGAATCAGCGTTCGGAACAGATACGCAGTATTTT
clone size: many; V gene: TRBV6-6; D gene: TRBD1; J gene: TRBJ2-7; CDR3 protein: CAGGQGPSYEQYF; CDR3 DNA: TGTGCCGGAGGACAGGGGCCCTCCTACGAGCAGTACTTC
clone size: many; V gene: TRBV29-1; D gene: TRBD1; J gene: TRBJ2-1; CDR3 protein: CSEAGTGSNEQFF; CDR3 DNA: TGCAGCGAGGCCGGGACAGGCAGCAATGAGCAGTTCTTC
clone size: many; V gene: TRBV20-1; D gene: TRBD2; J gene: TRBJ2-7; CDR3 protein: CSARGQGGGSYEQYF; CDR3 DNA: TGCAGTGCTAGAGGCCAAGGCGGGGGCTCCTACGAGCAGTACTTC
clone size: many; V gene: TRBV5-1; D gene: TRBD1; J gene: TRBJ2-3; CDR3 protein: CASRLGTGEEWPQYF; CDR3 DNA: TGCGCCAGCCGTCTCGGGACAGGGGAGGAATGGCCGCAGTATTTT
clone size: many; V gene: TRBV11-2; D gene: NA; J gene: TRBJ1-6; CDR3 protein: CASSTDSSYNSPLHF; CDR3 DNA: TGTGCCAGCAGCACCGACAGCAGCTATAATTCACCCCTCCACTTT
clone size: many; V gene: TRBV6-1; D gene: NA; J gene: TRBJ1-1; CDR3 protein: CASSIQFLNTEAFF; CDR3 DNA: TGTGCCAGCTCAATACAGTTTTTGAACACTGAAGCTTTCTTT
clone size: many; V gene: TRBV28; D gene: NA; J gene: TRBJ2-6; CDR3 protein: CASSLLTGTGANVLTF; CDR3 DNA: TGTGCCAGCAGCTTACTCACAGGTACCGGGGCCAACGTCCTGACTTTC
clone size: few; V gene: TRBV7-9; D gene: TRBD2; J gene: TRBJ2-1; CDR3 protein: CASSLVELAGHNEQFF; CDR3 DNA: TGTGCCAGCAGCTTAGTAGAGCTAGCGGGCCACAATGAGCAGTTCTTC
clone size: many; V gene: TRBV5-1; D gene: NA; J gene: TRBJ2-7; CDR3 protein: CASRSTQAGSYEQYF; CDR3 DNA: TGCGCCAGCAGGTCGACACAGGCCGGCTCCTACGAGCAGTACTTC
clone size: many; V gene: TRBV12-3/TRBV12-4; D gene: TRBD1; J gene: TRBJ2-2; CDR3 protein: CASSLDRTNTGELFF; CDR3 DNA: TGTGCCAGCAGTTTGGACAGGACGAACACCGGGGAGCTGTTTTTT
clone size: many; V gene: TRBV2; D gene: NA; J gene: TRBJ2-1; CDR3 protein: CASSERGEQFF; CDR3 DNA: TGTGCCAGCAGTGAAAGGGGGGAGCAGTTCTTC
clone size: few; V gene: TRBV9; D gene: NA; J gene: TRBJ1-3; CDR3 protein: CASSVESSGNTIYF; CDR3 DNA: TGTGCCAGCAGCGTAGAAAGCTCTGGAAACACCATATATTTT
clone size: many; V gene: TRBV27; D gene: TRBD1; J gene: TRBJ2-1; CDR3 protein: CASTLRRTDRGPWNEQFF; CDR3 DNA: TGTGCCAGCACCCTCCGGAGAACGGACAGGGGGCCGTGGAATGAGCAGTTCTTC
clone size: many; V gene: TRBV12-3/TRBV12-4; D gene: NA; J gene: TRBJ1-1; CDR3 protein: CASSPGRLNTEAFF; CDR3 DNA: TGTGCCAGCAGCCCAGGACGGCTGAACACTGAAGCTTTCTTT
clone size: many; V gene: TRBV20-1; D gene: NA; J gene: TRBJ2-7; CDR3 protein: CSAPDPVSSYEQYF; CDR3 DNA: TGCAGTGCTCCAGACCCGGTGAGCTCCTACGAGCAGTACTTC
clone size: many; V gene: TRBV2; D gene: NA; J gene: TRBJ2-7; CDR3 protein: CASSALTYEQYF; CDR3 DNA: TGTGCCAGCAGTGCTCTAACCTACGAGCAGTACTTC
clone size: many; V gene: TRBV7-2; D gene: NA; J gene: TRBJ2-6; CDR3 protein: CASSKAGTNSGANVLTF; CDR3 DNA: TGTGCCAGCAGCAAAGCCGGGACAAACTCTGGGGCCAACGTCCTGACTTTC
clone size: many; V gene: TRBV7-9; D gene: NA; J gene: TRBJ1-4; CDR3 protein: CASSQAFEAIGGGEKLFF; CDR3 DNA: TGTGCCAGCAGCCAGGCTTTCGAAGCAATAGGGGGGGGTGAAAAACTGTTTTTT